This paragraph covers one T cell receptor beta chain sequence. Its antigen is unknown. No much larger clone is present one base from it, and per-base qualities are unavailable. Taken from cysteine to phenylalanine, the CDR3 has 14 residues. Kept here is only the CDR3 DNA, which spans 42 bases and is read in frame from base 1. Deletion took 9 bases off V and 8 bases off J, with a span of 20 bases between the germline ends. In the germline V gene (reference sequence), CDR1 corresponds to LNHDA and CDR2 to SQIVND. The listed sequencing device is Illumina HiSeq 1500. Using fastp at Q25 and MiXCR, TCRdb reprocessed the public reads and kept productive beta chains. Here each entry gathers all rows of one CDR3 protein and keeps the most common genes and DNA. This sample is represented by some 500,000 distinct CDR3 sequences; under 45% of them were singletons. The ten largest clones take up about 46% of the sample.

These data originate in a study of T cell repertoires in cytomegalovirus infection (dated by TCRdb to between 2018 and 2021). With respect to the entire study: The peptide stimulations were aimed at well-studied HLA-B-restricted epitopes as well as recently identified HLA-C-restricted CMV epitopes, whose presentation resists viral immunomodulation. Because public TCR beta signatures pointed to carriage of CMV infection together with the matching HLA type, the HLA type of each donor mattered for the analysis. The full study reports these points: In both this cohort and an independent cohort of 352 donors, the cumulative frequency of public TCR beta family members distinguished carriers of CMV infection plus the relevant HLA type. The ex vivo response was dominated by HLA-C-restricted CMV-specific TCR beta clonotypes, which also provided the single most frequent clonotype in two of eight donors.

Reading the label with the study, this specimen's treatment or condition is: in vitro stimulation with specific CMV peptide epitopes to enrich CMV-specific T cells. This material consisted of cultured PBMCs, taken from culture after CMV antigen stimulation. The source is a human donor in good health (CMV status not recorded). Some clones in this sample may be carry-over from other donors' samples. The rearranged segments are TRBV19 and TRBJ2-1; the D gene is perhaps TRBD2, on 6 matching bases. The bases are TGTGCCAGCAAACCGGGGGTCGGATCTGATGAGCAGTTCTTC. Its translation is CASKPGVGSDEQFF.